This TCR beta chain was retrieved from a study of response to subunit inactivated influenza vaccine. Study-wide findings and caveats: New T cells are recruited in small numbers by each seasonal influenza vaccination, according to the authors' suggestion.

V was pared by 2 bases and J by 1 base, with 7 bases of the junction left unmatched. Germline assignment: CDR1 MNHEY and CDR2 SVGAGI. The CDR3 covers 17 residues. Remarks on this clonotype: Its antigen is not identified.

TCRdb analysed the RT-PCR reads with MiXCR anew, one entry per CDR3 protein. The table includes roughly 670,000 distinct CDR3 sequences, less than 15% detected once. This rearrangement joins TRBV6-5 to TRBJ2-2; 7 bases match TRBD2. The sequences come from PBMCs from blood, collected 14 to 15 days before vaccination. This clonotype originated in a man in his forties or fifties who received an inactivated influenza vaccine. CDR3 loop: CASSYLRDYVNTGELFF. As DNA, the CDR3 is TGTGCCAGCAGTTACCTCCGGGACTACGTGAACACCGGGGAGCTGTTTTTT.